This TCR beta chain came from a study of identical twins. Broader study findings: Sequences that were beta out-of-frame showed weaker excess twin sharing. Within monozygotic twins, out-of-frame TCR alpha sharing was underestimated by the models.

Template switching (which added a universal primer site) was used, and cDNA carried unique molecular identifiers. One entry per CDR3 protein results from TCRdb running MiXCR on the 5' RACE reads. Altogether more than 1.5 million distinct CDR3 sequences are present, under 35% being singletons, with the ten largest covering 0.25% to 0.3%. This clonotype was observed a handful of times. What it binds is not known. The sequence was collected from a newborn girl in good health. The source material was cord blood.

Here the CDR3 DNA reads TGCGCCAGCAGCCGGACCCTTAACTACGAGCAGTACTTC. Protein sequence: CASSRTLNYEQYF. The V call is TRBV4-1, the J call TRBJ2-7, with no clear D. This CDR3 comprises 13 residues. Trimming stripped 4 bases from V and 3 bases from J, with 10 bases between. CDR1 is MGHRA and CDR2 is YSYEKL in the germline V gene.